The source of this TCR beta chain is a study of CD8+CD57+ T cells in acquired aplastic anemia. Study-wide points: Patients and controls shared 25 to 30 CD8+ CDR3 sequences, which appeared highly expressed in patients and within their immunodominant clones.

The germline V and J ends were trimmed by 0 bases and 0 bases, with 20 bases remaining between them. Germline values: CDR1 MGHRA, CDR2 YSYEKL. This CDR3 region has 19 residues. Genomic DNA constituted the template upon which TCR beta VDJ and CDR3 profiling was performed. One entry per CDR3 protein results from TCRdb running MiXCR on the reads. The table records about 180,000 distinct CDR3 sequences, less than 65% of them present only once. Concerning this clonotype itself: Antigen: not known.

CD8+CD57+ cell expansion, shown by flow cytometry, had occurred in the patients selected for sequencing. The rearrangement uses TRBV4-1 and TRBJ1-1; D is possibly TRBD1 (5 bases). The specimen sequenced was sorted CD4+, CD8+, or CD8+CD57+ T cells (not recorded which) from PBMCs. This clonotype was sampled from a human donor with aplastic anemia. Written as DNA, the CDR3 is TGCGCCAGCAGCCAAGAGGGGGGTGGGGTTTACGGGGTGAACACTGAAGCTTTCTTT. Its protein product is CASSQEGGGVYGVNTEAFF.